Each of the 2 T cell receptor beta chains below was sequenced from the same sample in a study of regulatory T cells in long-lasting Graves disease. Time point specified: newly diagnosed GD, antithyroid drugs for less than 3 months. The TCR library was made from RNA that had been extracted from PBMCs in TRIzol. Arm-PCR of CDR3 regions and iRepertoire HTBI primers were used to build TCR beta libraries. TCRdb re-derived calls from the multiplex PCR reads in MiXCR, one entry per CDR3 protein. The table has about 500,000 distinct CDR3 sequences, 9.5% to 15% seen once. These data were also filed under a second study, of T cells in Graves' hyperthyroidism and ophthalmopathy.

Specimen: peripheral blood mononuclear cells (PBMCs), collected at new diagnosis, from a patient treated with antithyroid drugs. The receptor source for this set is a woman aged 30 to 39 with Graves disease.

Concerning this clonotype: With a much larger clone just one base away, this may be a read error. The genes are TRBV28 and TRBJ1-5, with a weak D call TRBD1 (5 bases). The germline V and J ends were trimmed by 6 bases and 3 bases, with 21 bases remaining between them. This CDR3 region has 17 residues. Germline CDR1 reads MDHEN; CDR2 reads SYDVKM. The CDR3 here is CASSHRQSVPHNQPQHF. The CDR3 nucleotides read TGTGCCAGCAGCCATAGACAGTCCGTACCCCACAATCAGCCCCAGCATTTT.

This clonotype was recorded at least ten times. The CDR3 is CASSPGTVHQETQYF. CDR3 DNA sequence: TGTGCCAGCAGTCCCGGGACAGTACACCAAGAGACCCAGTACTTC. The chain recombines TRBV28 with TRBJ2-5, with 7 bases matching TRBD1. Germline V gene sequence: CDR1 MDHEN, CDR2 SYDVKM. CDR3 length: 15 residues. V shed 5 bases, J shed 0 bases, and the junction held 6 bases outside the gene matches. The full variable domain, rest sourced from reference TRBV28 and TRBJ2-5, is DVKVTQSSRYLVKRTGEKVFLECVQDMDHENMFWYRQDPGLGLRLIYFSYDVKMKEKGDIPEGYSVSREKKERFSLILESASTNQTSMYLCASSPGTVHQETQYFGPGTRLLVL.